The clone carrying this T cell receptor beta chain was detected ten times or more. Its target is unknown. These data belong to a study of T-cell memory formation after mild COVID-19. Study background: Most TCR clusters belonged to a single donor.

The TCR alpha and TCR beta cDNA libraries, bearing sample barcodes and UMIs, were generated by 5'RACE using constant-segment primers. TCRdb passed the 5' RACE reads through MiXCR, listing each CDR3 protein once. Of hundreds of thousands of distinct CDR3 sequences in the sample, roughly 19% were seen once. Trimming removed 4 bases from V and 8 bases from J; junction bases left unmatched: 12. CDR1 is MDHEN and CDR2 is SYDVKM in the germline V gene. CDR3 length: 16 amino acids. Overall study findings and caveats: Mostly located in CM and EM were contracting CD4+ clones, with contracting CD8+ clones located in EMRA. CD4+ bias marked clones expanding day 15 to 37, unlike balanced contracting clones.

The source of this sequence is a man in his late teens or twenties who had mild COVID-19 (a few samples of this study predate the infection). Cell type and time point are not known. Source material: PBMCs or a T cell subset sorted from them (not recorded which). This sequence joins TRBV28 and TRBJ1-5, with 9 bases matching TRBD1. In DNA, the CDR3 is TGTGCCAGCAGTTCTTCACCGGGACAGGGCAGGAAGCCCCAGCATTTT. Protein product: CASSSSPGQGRKPQHF.